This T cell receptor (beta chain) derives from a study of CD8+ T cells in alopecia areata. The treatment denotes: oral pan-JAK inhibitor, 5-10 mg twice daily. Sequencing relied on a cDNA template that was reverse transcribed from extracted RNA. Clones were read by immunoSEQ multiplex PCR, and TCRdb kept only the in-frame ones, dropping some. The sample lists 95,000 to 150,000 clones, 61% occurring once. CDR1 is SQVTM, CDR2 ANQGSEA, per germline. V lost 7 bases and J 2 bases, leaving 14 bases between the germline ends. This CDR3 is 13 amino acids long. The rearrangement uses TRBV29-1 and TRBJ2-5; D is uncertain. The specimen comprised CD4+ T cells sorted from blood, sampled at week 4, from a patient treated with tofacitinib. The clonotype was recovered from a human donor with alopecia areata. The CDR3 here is CSAVARRQETQYF. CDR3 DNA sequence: TGCAGCGCCGTGGCCAGGCGGCAAGAGACCCAGTACTTC.